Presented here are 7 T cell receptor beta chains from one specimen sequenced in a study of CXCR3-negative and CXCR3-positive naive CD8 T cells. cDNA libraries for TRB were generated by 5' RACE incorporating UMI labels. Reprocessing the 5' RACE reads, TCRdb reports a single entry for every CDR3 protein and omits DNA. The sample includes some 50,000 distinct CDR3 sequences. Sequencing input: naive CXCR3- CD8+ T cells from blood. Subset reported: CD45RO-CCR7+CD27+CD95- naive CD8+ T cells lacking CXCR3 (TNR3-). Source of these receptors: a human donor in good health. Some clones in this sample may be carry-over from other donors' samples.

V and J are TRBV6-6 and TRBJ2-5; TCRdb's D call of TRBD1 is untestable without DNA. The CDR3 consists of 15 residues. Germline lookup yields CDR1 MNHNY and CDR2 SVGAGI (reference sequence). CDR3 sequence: CASSNPGTGQETQYF.

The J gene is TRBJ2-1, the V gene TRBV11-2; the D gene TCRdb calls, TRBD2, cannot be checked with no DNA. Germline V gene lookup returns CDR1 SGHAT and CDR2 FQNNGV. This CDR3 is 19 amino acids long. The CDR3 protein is CASSLDPRASGRGYNEQFF. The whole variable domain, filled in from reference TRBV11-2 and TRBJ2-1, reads EAGVAQSPRYKIIEKRQSVAFWCNPISGHATLYWYQQILGQGPKLLIQFQNNGVVDDSQLPKDRFSAERLKGVDSTLKIQPAKLEDSAVYLCASSLDPRASGRGYNEQFFGPGTRLTVL.

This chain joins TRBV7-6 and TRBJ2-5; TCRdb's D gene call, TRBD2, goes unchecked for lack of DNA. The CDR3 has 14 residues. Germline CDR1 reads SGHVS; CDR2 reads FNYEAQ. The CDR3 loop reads CASSFGLVQETQYF.

CDR3 sequence reads: CASSYLAGGPLTNEQYF. The rearrangement links TRBV13 to TRBJ2-7; TCRdb lists TRBD2, though no DNA is available to test this call. This CDR3 contains 17 residues. CDR1 and CDR2 from the germline V gene are PRHDT and FYEKMQ (reference sequence).

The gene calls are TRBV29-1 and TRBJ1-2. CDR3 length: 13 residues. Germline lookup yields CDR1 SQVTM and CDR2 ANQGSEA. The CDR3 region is CSVDTSGKVGYTF.

The CDR3 loop reads CASSYKETPYEQYF. The V call is TRBV6-6, the J call TRBJ2-7. CDR1 is MNHNY, CDR2 SVGAGI, per germline (reference sequence). CDR3 length: 14 amino acids.

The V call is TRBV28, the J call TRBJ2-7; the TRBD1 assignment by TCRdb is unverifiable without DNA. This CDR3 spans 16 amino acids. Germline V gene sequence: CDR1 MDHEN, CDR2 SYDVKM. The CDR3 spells CASSFFGGQGGYEQYF.